This T cell receptor (beta chain) was sequenced in a study of blood T cell repertoires in COVID-19. Study overall: Both acute and convalescent COVID-19 samples were obtained from the United States, Italy and Spain. PBMCs, B-cell-depleted T cells, or T cells provided the cDNA or gDNA that made up the material.

Repertoires were generated with immunoSEQ multiplex PCR, while TCRdb's copy carries only in-frame clones and drops some. Of approximately 110,000 clones in the sample, 60% to 80% were seen once. The CDR3 totals 15 residues. J gave up 8 bases and V 0 bases, and 9 bases lay outside the gene matches. Germline CDR1 SGHRS, CDR2 YFSETQ. This clone was found a few times. The chain combines TRBV5-1 with TRBJ1-2, with 8 bases matching TRBD1. The sample comprised peripheral blood. This TCR came from an elderly man with COVID-19, enrolled during active disease. The DNA for the CDR3 is TGCGCCAGCAGCTTGGCTGATGACAGGGGTGCAGGCTACACCTTC. This codes for CASSLADDRGAGYTF.